This T cell receptor (beta chain) was recorded in a study of blood T cell repertoires in COVID-19. Study as a whole: Material from acute and convalescent COVID-19 was sourced from the United States, Italy and Spain. Nucleic acid was either cDNA or gDNA, and it came from T cells, B-cell-depleted T cells, or PBMCs.

Original handling: By means of reference gene primer amplification, nucleated cell counts were estimated. Assay: immunoSEQ multiplex PCR; the TCRdb copy retains only in-frame clones and omits some. The D gene and trimming were derived from the DNA, and the V and J assignments and clone size from that table. Counted here are 150,000 or so clones, roughly 91% occurring once; the ten biggest clones make up just under 3%. Germline lookup yields CDR1 MNHEY and CDR2 SVGAGI. The CDR3 has 16 amino acids. V gave up 0 bases and J gave up 7 bases; unmatched junction bases: 8. This clone occurred a few times. The V and J genes are TRBV6-5 and TRBJ2-4; the match to TRBD2 covers 8 bases. The sequencing sample was made of peripheral blood. The clonotype was recovered from a man aged 55 to 70 with active or convalescent COVID-19. The CDR3 here is CASSYSPGGARNIQYF. CDR3 bases: TGTGCCAGCAGTTACTCCCCCGGGGGGGCGCGGAACATTCAGTACTTC.